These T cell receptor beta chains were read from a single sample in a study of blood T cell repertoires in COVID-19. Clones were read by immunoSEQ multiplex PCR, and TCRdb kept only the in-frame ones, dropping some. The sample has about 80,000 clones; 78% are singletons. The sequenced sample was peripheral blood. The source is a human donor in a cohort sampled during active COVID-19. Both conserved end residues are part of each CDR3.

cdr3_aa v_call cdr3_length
CASSVRAGGPSNEQFF TRBV5-1 16
CASSSPGEARRRGYTF TRBV7-2 16
CASSDLAGDVLAGELFF TRBV25-1 17
CAISGSGDREKLFF TRBV10-3 14
CASRMEGYGYTF TRBV2 12
CASSDSRGGADTQYF TRBV6-4 15
CASSRGAGGLDTDTQYF TRBV11-3 17
CASSPGLF TRBV7-8 8
CASSEFDGVEKLFF TRBV25-1 14
CASSLGQGLNSPLHF TRBV5-6 15
CASSHSLVPQYF TRBV6-2/TRBV6-3 12
CASSLSGLAGLSTDTQYF TRBV7-6 18
CASSGGGSPTEAFF TRBV2 14
CASSLSGTNYGYTF TRBV11-2 14
CASSLTASNGDTQYF TRBV7-3 15
CASPRRGSGDTQYF TRBV2 14
CASSYRGFGETQYF TRBV3-1/TRBV3-2 14
CASSRHNSPLHF TRBV2 12
CASSLVRQGAYYGYTF TRBV5-1 16
CAINGQGGRTEAFF TRBV10-3 14
CASSINRGGPETQYF TRBV19 15
CASSPGGETQYF TRBV18 12
CAWSALAAGYSNQPQHF TRBV30 17
CASSQNRVGTEAFF TRBV4-1 14
CASTLRIGQLNTEAFF TRBV11-2 16
CASSPGTGTAYNSPLHF TRBV3-1/TRBV3-2 17
CASSYSRDRAYNEQFF TRBV6-2/TRBV6-3 16
CASSRQGTEAFF TRBV6-5 12
CASSLRSTHTDTQYF TRBV11-1 15
CASSLGGGNTEAFF TRBV5-1 14
CSVEKVGGPQHF TRBV29-1 12
CASSLGGDEQYF TRBV5-6 12
CASSQDIGGSYNEQFF TRBV4-2 16
CASSPFEDRGREAFF TRBV3-1/TRBV3-2 15
CASSLPSPALEEQYF TRBV28 15
CASSEGLASSYNEQFF TRBV10-1 16
CASSLGLAGGYNNEQFF TRBV28 17
CATSRVEEGTDTQYF TRBV15 15
CASTLNRGTEAFF TRBV6-5 13
CASKGGRMSYNEQFF TRBV27 15
CASIQGVGEKLFF TRBV28 13
CASSLGPEIYGYTF TRBV28 14
CASSILMGGGWNEQFF TRBV19 16
CASSLDPGLTSYEQYF TRBV11-2 16
CATSDSQGKGITDTQYF TRBV24-1 17
CASSQDRGTGDLLPQHF TRBV4-3 17
CASSVVGSGVYNEQFF TRBV9 16
CASSQDSGAIEQFF TRBV4-1 14
CASSVEGSGGAYEQYF TRBV9 16
CASSYRDRGRTGELFF TRBV7-9 16
CASSITSGGIQYF TRBV19 13
CASSSWGGESSYNEQFF TRBV5-1 17
CASSQVDKRGGLTGELFF TRBV4-2 18
CASSLRRQSTGYGYTF TRBV7-8 16
CASSQYPQGVAGELFF TRBV4-1 16
CASSPLAGVETQYF TRBV4-1 14
CASSLTGVRGYTF TRBV12-3/TRBV12-4 13